The 27 T cell receptor beta chains below were found in one sample sequenced in a study of metastatic and nonmetastatic thyroid tumors (dated by TCRdb to about 2020). Library preparation employed PCR. Sequenced on an Illumina HiSeq 4000. Using fastp trimming at Q25 and MiXCR clonotype assembly, TCRdb reanalyzed the public sequencing data and kept in-frame beta chains. The table for this sample lists fewer than 40,000 clones; just under 30% of them were counted only once. The top ten clones comprise roughly 30% of the sample. No treatment had been received by any patient before thyroid surgery. Sample: blood. The source is a female donor with papillary thyroid cancer or a benign thyroid nodule (not recorded which). Some clones in this sample may be carry-over from other donors' samples.

This clone was seen many times. The chain couples TRBV5-8 to TRBJ2-7, with D possibly being TRBD2 (6 bases). CDR3 length: 14 amino acids. Trimming cost V 2 bases and J 1 base, with 10 bases left between them. CDR1 SGHTS and CDR2 YDEGEE come from the germline V gene. The CDR3 loop is CASSLNGGSYEQYF. DNA of the CDR3: TGTGCCAGCAGCTTAAACGGGGGTTCCTACGAGCAGTACTTC.

This clone ranks as medium-sized. J is TRBJ1-1 and V is TRBV12-3 or TRBV12-4; no clear D gene. This CDR3 has 12 amino acids. V lost 1 base and J 3 bases, leaving 3 bases between the germline ends. The CDR3 sequence is CASSLGDTEAFF. The CDR3 nucleotides are TGTGCCAGCAGTTTAGGGGACACTGAAGCTTTCTTT.

This clone was observed at least ten times. The V gene is TRBV6-2 or TRBV6-3, the J gene TRBJ2-2, with TRBD1 matching over 7 bases. This CDR3 comprises 18 residues. Germline lookup yields CDR1 MNHEY and CDR2 SVGEGT. Trimming took 1 base from V and 3 from J; bases not matched to a gene: 11. The CDR3 nucleotides read TGTGCCAGCAGTTACTATTCATCGGGCAGGGGGTACACCGGGGAGCTGTTTTTT. It translates to CASSYYSSGRGYTGELFF.

This clone was recorded a few times. The chain carries TRBV11-2 and TRBJ1-1; D is uncertain. V lost 3 bases to trimming and J lost 2 bases, with 7 bases between them. The CDR3 is 13 amino acids. Looked up from germline, CDR1 is SGHAT and CDR2 is FQNNGV. The CDR3 DNA follows: TGTGCCAGCAGCTTGGGGAGAAACACTGAAGCTTTCTTT. Its translation is CASSLGRNTEAFF.

The sample holds many counts of this clone. The CDR3 sequence is CASSQGLNTEAFF. CDR3 DNA sequence: TGTGCCAGCAGCCAGGGATTGAACACTGAAGCTTTCTTT. The genes are TRBV27 and TRBJ1-1, with D possibly TRBD1 on 5 matching bases. Germline V gene sequence: CDR1 MNHEY, CDR2 SMNVEV (reference sequence). Trimming left V 6 bases short and J 0 bases short, with 8 bases between. The CDR3 has 13 amino acids.

The table lists this clone with a few counts. This chain links TRBV6-1 with TRBJ1-3, with D perhaps TRBD1 (6 bases). The germline V gene has CDR1 MNHNS and CDR2 SASEGT. The CDR3 has 15 amino acids. Deletions cut 5 bases from V and 8 bases from J, with 19 bases between. CDR3 protein: CASSNRGPGVDTIYF. The CDR3 coding sequence is TGTGCCAGCAGTAACCGGGGGCCAGGGGTGGACACCATATATTTT.

CDR3 sequence reads: CAGGTSSTDTQYF. The CDR3, as DNA: TGTGCCGGGGGGACTAGCAGCACAGATACGCAGTATTTT. The chain couples TRBV6-1 to TRBJ2-3; 9 nucleotides line up with TRBD2. The germline V gene has CDR1 MNHNS and CDR2 SASEGT. The CDR3 contains 13 residues. Losses at the gene ends were 11 bases for V and 0 bases for J; bases not matched to a gene: 3.

This clone was counted only a few times. This rearrangement joins TRBV12-3 or TRBV12-4 to TRBJ2-7; 7 bases are a match to TRBD1. J lost 0 bases, V lost 6 bases, and 8 bases had no gene match. CDR3 length equals 15 residues. The CDR3 nucleotides are TGTGCCAGCAGCACTAACCGACAGGGCTCCTACGAGCAGTACTTC. This codes for CASSTNRQGSYEQYF.

The V and J genes are TRBV6-1 and TRBJ1-1, with no clear D. The CDR3 runs 13 residues. Deletions cut 6 bases from V and 5 bases from J, with 13 bases between. Germline V gene data show CDR1 as MNHNS and CDR2 as SASEGT. CDR3 sequence: CASRTSSYTEAFF. The CDR3, as DNA: TGTGCCAGCAGGACCTCCAGCTATACTGAAGCTTTCTTT.

The V gene is TRBV12-3 or TRBV12-4, the J gene TRBJ1-1; 8 nucleotides match TRBD1. The CDR3 sequence is 14 residues long. With 8 bases clipped from V and 0 bases from J, the junction kept 5 bases outside the gene matches. The CDR3 loop is CASFRGQMNTEAFF. DNA for the CDR3: TGTGCCAGCTTCAGGGGGCAGATGAACACTGAAGCTTTCTTT.

This clone was counted only a few times. V usage is TRBV6-1 and J usage is TRBJ2-3, with TRBD2 matching over 8 bases. The CDR3 length is 16 residues. CDR1 is MNHNS and CDR2 is SASEGT in the germline V gene. V trimming: 4 bases; J trimming: 2 bases; junction bases outside the gene matches: 8. Here the CDR3 reads CASSVDGRAPTDTQYF. The CDR3, as DNA: TGTGCCAGCAGTGTAGACGGGAGGGCCCCCACAGATACGCAGTATTTT.

J is TRBJ1-2 and V is TRBV5-1, with 12 bases identical to TRBD1. Looked up from germline, CDR1 is SGHRS and CDR2 is YFSETQ. V gave up 4 bases and J gave up 8 bases; unmatched junction bases: 12. The CDR3 sequence is 16 residues long. CDR3 DNA: TGCGCCAGCAGCGCAACACCGGGACAGGGGGCTTTGGGCTACACCTTC. Residues: CASSATPGQGALGYTF.

This clone was counted ten times or more. V and J are TRBV3-1 and TRBJ2-7; 10 bases are a match to TRBD1. The CDR3 sequence is 12 residues long. J gave up 5 bases and V 10 bases, and 5 bases lay outside the gene matches. Germline V CDR1 and CDR2: LGHDT, YNNKEL (reference sequence). The CDR3 DNA follows: TGTGCCACCAGGGACAGGGGTCACGAGCAGTACTTC. It codes for CATRDRGHEQYF.

This clone has a count of ten or more. The chain couples TRBV20-1 to TRBJ2-3; D is perhaps TRBD1 or TRBD2 (5 bases each). Germline loops: CDR1 DFQATT, CDR2 SNEGSKA (reference sequence). The CDR3 sequence is 13 residues long. This chain's CDR3 is CTAGTRRSDTQYF. CDR3 coding DNA: TGCACTGCCGGGACCAGGCGTTCGGATACGCAGTATTTT.

J is TRBJ2-2 and V is TRBV9; 9 positions match TRBD2. Per germline, CDR1 SGDLS and CDR2 YYNGEE. The CDR3 is made up of 16 amino acids. Trimming cost V 0 bases and J 4 bases; bases outside gene matches: 4. CDR3 coding DNA: TGTGCCAGCAGCGTAGAGGCTAGCGGGATCACCGGGGAGCTGTTTTTT. Protein: CASSVEASGITGELFF.

For this clone: At one boundary the junction diverges from the germline segment, which might be a read error. Within the sample, other DNA sequences also encode this same CDR3. V usage is TRBV20-1 and J usage is TRBJ1-1; D not resolved. The CDR3 covers 15 residues. The germline gives CDR1 DFQATT, CDR2 SNEGSKA (reference sequence). Here the CDR3 reads CSANSETHPNTEAFF. In nucleotides, the CDR3 is TGCAGTGCTAACAGTGAGACCCACCCGAACACTGAGGCTTTCTTT.

This clone showed up many times. In the same sample, other DNA sequences code for this CDR3. DNA of the CDR3: TGTGCCTGGAGAAAGAAGACTAGCGGGATGAGCGAAGAGACCCAGTACTTC. Protein product: CAWRKKTSGMSEETQYF. This chain connects TRBV30 to TRBJ2-5; 11 nucleotides match TRBD2. The germline CDR1 and CDR2 sequences are GTSNPN and SVGIG (reference sequence). The V and J ends lost 3 bases and 3 bases, in that order; junction bases with no gene match: 12. CDR3 length: 17 residues.

This clone was recorded a few times. The J gene is TRBJ2-2, the V gene TRBV6-2 or TRBV6-3, with unresolved D. The germline V gene encodes CDR1 MNHEY and CDR2 SVGEGT. CDR3 length: 14 amino acids. V was shortened by 2 bases and J by 4 bases, with 8 bases between the two germline ends. CDR3 DNA: TGTGCCAGCAGTTACGCCCTGCCCACCGGGGAGCTGTTTTTT. Protein: CASSYALPTGELFF.

There are many counts of this clone. The V call is TRBV19, the J call TRBJ1-3; D is unclear. The CDR3 is 16 amino acids. Trimming stripped 6 bases from V and 2 bases from J, with 17 bases between. The germline gives CDR1 LNHDA, CDR2 SQIVND (reference sequence). Here the CDR3 DNA reads TGTGCCAGTAGCTCAAGCGGGGAGTACGCTGGAAACACCATATATTTT. This encodes CASSSSGEYAGNTIYF. The entire variable domain, with the rest obtained from reference TRBV19 and TRBJ1-3, is as follows: DGGITQSPKYLFRKEGQNVTLSCEQNLNHDAMYWYRQDPGQGLRLIYYSQIVNDFQKGDIAEGYSVSREKKESFPLTVTSAQKNPTAFYLCASSSSGEYAGNTIYFGEGSWLTVV.

This clone is categorized as medium-sized (0.01 to 0.1%). The genes are TRBV24-1 and TRBJ2-7; D is possibly TRBD1 (6 bases). V was clipped by 9 bases and J by 2 bases, with 10 bases between them. CDR1 and CDR2 (germline): KGHDR, SFDVKD. The CDR3 is 12 amino acids. CDR3 in amino acids: CATGQNPYEQYF. The CDR3 region has the DNA TGTGCCACCGGACAGAACCCCTACGAGCAGTACTTC.

In this sample, this clone turned up a few times. The J gene is TRBJ1-1, the V gene TRBV6-1; TRBD1 might be the D (5 bases). The germline V gene has CDR1 MNHNS and CDR2 SASEGT. Trimming stripped 1 base from V and 5 bases from J, with 20 bases between. The CDR3 is made up of 17 amino acids. The CDR3 sequence is CASSEGGVIRTDTEAFF. The CDR3 nucleotides are TGTGCCAGCAGTGAAGGGGGGGTTATAAGGACGGATACTGAAGCTTTCTTT.

The chain is built from TRBV5-1 and TRBJ1-2; possibly TRBD1 for D (5 bases). The CDR3 contains 15 residues. The germline V gene has CDR1 SGHRS and CDR2 YFSETQ. Trimming took 7 bases from V and 6 from J, leaving 22 bases between them. The CDR3 loop is CASPVGGLPGDGYTF. The DNA of the CDR3 is TGCGCCAGCCCTGTTGGGGGTCTCCCTGGGGATGGCTACACCTTC.

This clone has ten or more counts. The chain carries TRBV12-3 or TRBV12-4 and TRBJ2-1; TRBD2 agrees at 10 bases. The junction had 10 bases not matched to a gene; V was cut back by 6 bases and J by 8 bases. This CDR3 comprises 15 residues. CDR3 sequence reads: CASSPSSGSPHEQFF. The CDR3, as DNA: TGTGCCAGCAGCCCCTCTAGCGGGAGCCCCCATGAGCAGTTCTTC.

This rearrangement joins TRBV7-2 to TRBJ1-1, with D uncertain. CDR3 length equals 13 residues. Trimming stripped 1 base from V and 1 base from J, with 4 bases between. Germline CDR1 reads SGHTA; CDR2 reads FQGNSA. The CDR3 protein is CASSLVGNTEAFF. CDR3 nucleotide sequence: TGTGCCAGCAGCTTAGTAGGGAACACTGAAGCTTTCTTT.

This chain uses TRBV5-1 with TRBJ2-5; 8 bases agree with TRBD1. TRBJ2-1 matches the DNA end more closely, so the J call is doubtful. Germline V gives CDR1 SGHRS, CDR2 YFSETQ. There are 13 residues in the CDR3. The CDR3 is CASSFGQGNEQFF. In DNA, the CDR3 is TGCGCCAGCAGCTTCGGACAGGGCAATGAGCAGTTCTTC.

The chain couples TRBV20-1 to TRBJ2-5, with 9 bases aligning to TRBD1. This CDR3 has 14 amino acids. CDR1 is DFQATT, CDR2 SNEGSKA, per germline (reference sequence). After removal of 3 bases from V and 5 bases from J, the junction contained 7 bases not matched to a gene. This CDR3 reads CSASPTGGLETQYF. The CDR3 nucleotides read TGCAGTGCTAGTCCTACAGGGGGCTTGGAGACCCAGTACTTC.

Comment on this clone: This sequence may be a read error, since a much larger clone differs from it by one base. This rearrangement joins TRBV5-4 to TRBJ1-1; tentatively, D is TRBD1 (6 bases). The CDR3 runs to 15 residues. Germline values: CDR1 SGHNT, CDR2 YYREEE (reference sequence). Trimming pared 0 bases from V and 3 bases from J, leaving 12 bases between. The CDR3 coding sequence is TGTGCCAGCAGCTTGGACAGGGTTGCACACACTGAAGCTTTCTTT. The encoded protein is CASSLDRVAHTEAFF.